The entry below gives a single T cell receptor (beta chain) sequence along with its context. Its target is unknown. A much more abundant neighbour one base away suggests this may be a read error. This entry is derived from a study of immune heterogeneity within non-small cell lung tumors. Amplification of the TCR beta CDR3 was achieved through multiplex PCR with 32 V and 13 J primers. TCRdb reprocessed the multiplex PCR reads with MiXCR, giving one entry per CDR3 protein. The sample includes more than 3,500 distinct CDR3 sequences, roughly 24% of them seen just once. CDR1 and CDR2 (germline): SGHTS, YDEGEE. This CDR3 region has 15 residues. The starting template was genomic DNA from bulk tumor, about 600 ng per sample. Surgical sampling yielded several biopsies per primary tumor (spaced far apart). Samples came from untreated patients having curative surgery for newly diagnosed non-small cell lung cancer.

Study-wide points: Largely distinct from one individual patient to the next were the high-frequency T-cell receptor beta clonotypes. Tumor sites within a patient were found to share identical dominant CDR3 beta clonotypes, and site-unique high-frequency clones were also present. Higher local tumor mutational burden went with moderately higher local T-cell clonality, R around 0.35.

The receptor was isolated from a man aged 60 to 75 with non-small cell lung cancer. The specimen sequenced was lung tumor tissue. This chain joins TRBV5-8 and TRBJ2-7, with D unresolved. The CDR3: CASSLEEQSSYEQCF. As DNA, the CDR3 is TGTGCCAGCAGCTTGGAAGAACAGAGCTCCTACGAGCAGTGCTTC.